A single sample gave rise to the 3 T cell receptor beta chains below, sequenced in a study of blood T cell repertoires in COVID-19. Here immunoSEQ multiplex PCR was the method, and the copy in TCRdb shows in-frame clones only, minus some. The profile covers roughly 68,000 clones, with about 81% appearing a single time and roughly 8.3% taken by the ten largest. Sequences were obtained from peripheral blood. The receptors were gathered from a human donor in a cohort sampled during active COVID-19.

This clone occurred a few times. This chain links TRBV9 with TRBJ1-2, with 10 positions matching TRBD1. J lost 8 bases, V lost 3 bases, and 7 bases had no gene match. Germline-derived CDR1 and CDR2 are SGDLS and YYNGEE. The CDR3 contains 14 residues. The CDR3 DNA reads as TGTGCCAGCAGCGACAGGGACAGGGGCACAGGCTACACCTTC. Amino acid sequence: CASSDRDRGTGYTF.

This clone was seen only a few times. The V and J genes are TRBV4-1 and TRBJ2-1; D remains ambiguous. This CDR3 comprises 15 residues. From germline, CDR1 is MGHRA and CDR2 YSYEKL. Deletions cut 2 bases from V and 1 base from J, with 9 bases between. The CDR3 is CASSQFSGSYNEQFF. The CDR3 DNA sequence: TGCGCCAGCAGCCAATTTTCCGGTTCCTACAATGAGCAGTTCTTC.

The chain recombines TRBV28 with TRBJ1-5; D is perhaps TRBD1 (5 bases). V lost 7 bases and J lost 4, with 11 bases in between. The germline gives CDR1 MDHEN, CDR2 SYDVKM. The CDR3 has 13 residues. The CDR3 loop reads CASNGGENQPQHF. For the CDR3, the DNA is TGTGCCAGCAATGGGGGGGAAAATCAGCCCCAGCATTTT.